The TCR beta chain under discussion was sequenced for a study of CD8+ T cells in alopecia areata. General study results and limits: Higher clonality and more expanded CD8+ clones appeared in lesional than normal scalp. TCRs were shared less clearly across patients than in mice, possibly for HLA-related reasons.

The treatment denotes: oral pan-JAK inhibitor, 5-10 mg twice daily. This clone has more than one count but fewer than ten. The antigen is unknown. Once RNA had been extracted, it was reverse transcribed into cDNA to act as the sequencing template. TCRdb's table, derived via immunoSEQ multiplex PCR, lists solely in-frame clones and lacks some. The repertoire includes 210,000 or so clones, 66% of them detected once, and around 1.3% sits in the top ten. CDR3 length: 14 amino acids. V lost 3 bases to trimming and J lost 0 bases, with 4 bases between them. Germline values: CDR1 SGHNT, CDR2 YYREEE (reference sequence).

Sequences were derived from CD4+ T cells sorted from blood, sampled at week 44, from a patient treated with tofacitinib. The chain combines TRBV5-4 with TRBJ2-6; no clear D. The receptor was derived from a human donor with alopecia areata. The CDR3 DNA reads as TGTGCCAGCAGCTGGGACTCTGGGGCCAACGTCCTGACTTTC. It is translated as CASSWDSGANVLTF. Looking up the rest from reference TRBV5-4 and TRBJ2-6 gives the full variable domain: ETGVTQSPTHLIKTRGQQVTLRCSSQSGHNTVSWYQQALGQGPQFIFQYYREEENGRGNFPPRFSGLQFPNYSSELNVNALELDDSALYLCASSWDSGANVLTFGAGSRLTVL.